The 27 T cell receptor beta chains given below trace back to one sample, sequenced in a study of cytomegalovirus exposure and HLA in healthy donors. Primers for the PCR totalled 60 Vbeta and 13 Jbeta. Sequencing used immunoSEQ multiplex PCR; TCRdb keeps in-frame clones, though not all of them. Of about 130,000 clones in the sample, about 80% are singletons; the top ten hold under 6%. Sequences were obtained from PBMCs. The receptors here all came from a man aged 25 to 40 in good health and CMV-seronegative.

The J gene is TRBJ2-1, the V gene TRBV5-4; TRBD2 is a possible D gene (7 bases). Germline V gene lookup returns CDR1 SGHNT and CDR2 YYREEE (reference sequence). CDR3 size: 15 residues. Trimming took 3 bases from V and 7 from J, leaving 17 bases between them. CDR3 nucleotides: TGTGCCAGCAGCTCCGAGGGGGGGGCAGCAAATGAGCAGTTCTTC. Protein sequence: CASSSEGGAANEQFF.

The chain is built from TRBV6-4 and TRBJ2-7; 15 bases agree with TRBD2. The germline V gene encodes CDR1 MRHNA and CDR2 SNTAGT. V lost 6 bases, J lost 7 bases, and 13 bases stayed unmatched. The CDR3 extends over 17 amino acids. CDR3 protein: CASREMGLAGGSLEQYF. CDR3 DNA sequence: TGTGCCAGCAGGGAAATGGGACTAGCGGGAGGCTCTTTGGAGCAGTACTTC.

This rearrangement joins TRBV4-2 to TRBJ1-2, with D perhaps TRBD1 (6 bases). This CDR3 comprises 13 residues. From germline, CDR1 is LGHNA and CDR2 YNFKEQ. Trimming left V 0 bases short and J 7 bases short, with 9 bases between. CDR3 residues: CASSQDTGSGYTF. The DNA for the CDR3 is TGTGCCAGCAGCCAAGATACAGGGAGTGGCTACACCTTC.

J is TRBJ1-2 and V is TRBV6-1; tentatively, D is TRBD1 (6 bases). This CDR3 comprises 15 residues. Trimming cost V 7 bases and J 0 bases, with 15 bases left between them. Germline lookup yields CDR1 MNHNS and CDR2 SASEGT. The CDR3 loop reads CASKPGTLANYGYTF. DNA of the CDR3: TGTGCCAGCAAGCCCGGGACACTCGCTAACTATGGCTACACCTTC.

CDR3 in amino acids: CASSIGAGRNTGELFF. The CDR3 DNA sequence: TGCGCCAGCAGCATTGGGGCGGGGAGGAACACCGGGGAGCTGTTTTTT. This chain links TRBV5-1 with TRBJ2-2, with TRBD2 as a possible D gene (6 bases). Germline V CDR1 and CDR2: SGHRS, YFSETQ. CDR3 size: 16 residues. The V and J ends lost 4 bases and 1 base respectively, with 14 bases between them.

This clone was seen a single time. This chain connects TRBV5-1 to TRBJ2-3; 7 bases map to TRBD2. Trimming at V came to 0 bases and at J to 4 bases, leaving 2 bases not matched to a gene. The CDR3 length is 14 residues. Germline V gene lookup returns CDR1 SGHRS and CDR2 YFSETQ. The CDR3 protein is CASSLGEGPDTQYF. DNA for the CDR3: TGCGCCAGCAGCTTGGGGGAGGGCCCAGATACGCAGTATTTT.

The V gene is TRBV15, the J gene TRBJ2-3; no clear D. Trimming cost V 0 bases and J 4 bases, with 11 bases left between them. From germline, CDR1 is LNHNV and CDR2 YYDKDF (reference sequence). The CDR3 totals 15 residues. The chain's CDR3 is CATSRDPLSADTQYF. CDR3 nucleotide sequence: TGTGCCACCAGCAGAGATCCTCTCAGCGCAGATACGCAGTATTTT.

The rearrangement uses TRBV2 and TRBJ2-1; 9 bases fit TRBD1. The CDR3 runs to 17 residues. Germline V gene sequence: CDR1 SNHLY, CDR2 FYNNEI. V shed 3 bases, J shed 6 bases, and the junction held 12 bases outside the gene matches. Here the CDR3 DNA reads TGTGCCAGCAGTGATTCCTCGGACAGGGGTTCGGGCAATGAGCAGTTCTTC. Translated, it gives CASSDSSDRGSGNEQFF.

This clone is a singleton in its sample. V and J are TRBV14 and TRBJ2-5; 7 bases align to TRBD1. The J call may be mistaken, given a closer DNA end match to TRBJ2-7. This CDR3 contains 13 residues. Germline lookup yields CDR1 SGHDN and CDR2 FVKESK. Here the CDR3 reads CASSLGTVYEQYF. CDR3 coding DNA: TGTGCCAGCAGCCTCGGGACAGTCTACGAGCAGTACTTC.

The chain is built from TRBV7-2 and TRBJ1-1; TRBD1 matches 12 bases. In germline, CDR1 is SGHTA, CDR2 FQGNSA. The CDR3 is 14 amino acids. V was clipped by 5 bases and J by 4 bases; unmatched bases: 2. The CDR3 reads CASSGTGGVTEAFF. CDR3 nucleotides: TGTGCCAGCAGCGGGACAGGGGGCGTCACTGAAGCTTTCTTT.

The chain is built from TRBV7-9 and TRBJ2-1, with 8 bases that match TRBD2. There are 16 residues in the CDR3. Germline V lookup: CDR1 SEHNR, CDR2 FQNEAQ (reference sequence). The V gene end was trimmed by 4 bases and the J gene end by 9 bases; junction bases not matched to a gene: 14. The CDR3 region has the DNA TGTGCCAGCAGCTCCCTTACACCGGGACTAGAGGTTGAGCAGTTCTTC. This codes for CASSSLTPGLEVEQFF. Supplemented by reference TRBV7-9 and TRBJ2-1, the full variable domain reads DTGVSQNPRHKITKRGQNVTFRCDPISEHNRLYWYRQTLGQGPEFLTYFQNEAQLEKSRLLSDRFSAERPKGSFSTLEIQRTEQGDSAMYLCASSSLTPGLEVEQFFGPGTRLTVL.

The chain couples TRBV19 to TRBJ2-3; a possible D gene is TRBD1 (5 bases). V dropped 9 bases and J dropped 0 bases, with 10 bases sitting between them. Germline CDR1 LNHDA, CDR2 SQIVND (reference sequence). The CDR3 totals 13 residues. CDR3 nucleotides: TGTGCCAGCATGGGGCCTAGCACAGATACGCAGTATTTT. This codes for CASMGPSTDTQYF.

The chain has TRBV29-1 and TRBJ1-1, with unresolved D. This CDR3 spans 17 amino acids. The germline gives CDR1 SQVTM, CDR2 ANQGSEA. V lost 1 base, J lost 1 base, and 19 bases lay in between. The chain's CDR3 is CSVEADGPAGGNTEAFF. For the CDR3, the DNA is TGCAGCGTTGAAGCGGATGGCCCCGCAGGTGGGAACACTGAAGCTTTCTTT.

The chain couples TRBV27 to TRBJ1-5; no clear D. Trimming removed 5 bases from V and 5 bases from J, with 16 bases in between. Germline V gene lookup returns CDR1 MNHEY and CDR2 SMNVEV (reference sequence). This CDR3 is built from 15 residues. CDR3 DNA sequence: TGTGCCAGCAGTACCTCGCGCCAGGACTATCAGCCCCAGCATTTT. Its translation: CASSTSRQDYQPQHF.

The chain recombines TRBV7-9 with TRBJ2-7; D is perhaps TRBD2 (6 bases). Trimming took off 5 bases at V and 7 bases at J, with 24 bases between the two ends. Looked up from germline, CDR1 is SEHNR and CDR2 is FQNEAQ (reference sequence). The CDR3 loop spans 16 amino acids. The CDR3 region has the DNA TGTGCCAGCAGCCCCGGGGGTGTCAGAAGTACGGGAGAGCAGTACTTC. Residues: CASSPGGVRSTGEQYF. Full variable domain (missing parts from reference TRBV7-9 and TRBJ2-7): DTGVSQNPRHKITKRGQNVTFRCDPISEHNRLYWYRQTLGQGPEFLTYFQNEAQLEKSRLLSDRFSAERPKGSFSTLEIQRTEQGDSAMYLCASSPGGVRSTGEQYFGPGTRLTVT.

The rearrangement links TRBV10-3 to TRBJ1-5; D may be TRBD1 (5 bases). Germline V lookup: CDR1 ENHRY, CDR2 SYGVKD. This CDR3 is 14 amino acids long. V gave up 4 bases and J gave up 4 bases, with 11 bases separating them. The CDR3 bases are TGTGCCATCAGTGTCGGGAGGGGTAATCAGCCCCAGCATTTT. Protein product: CAISVGRGNQPQHF.

The chain uses TRBV6-5 and TRBJ2-7; TRBD2 might be the D (5 bases). Trimming removed 5 bases from V and 4 bases from J, with 12 bases in between. This CDR3 contains 13 residues. Germline lookup yields CDR1 MNHEY and CDR2 SVGAGI. This CDR3 is CASSRGSEYEQYF. The CDR3, as DNA: TGTGCCAGCAGTCGCGGTAGCGAATACGAGCAGTACTTC.

V is TRBV4-1 and J is TRBJ1-4; 7 nucleotides align to TRBD1. The ends lost 0 bases at V and 4 bases at J; junction bases unmatched: 8. The CDR3 loop spans 17 amino acids. Per germline, CDR1 MGHRA and CDR2 YSYEKL. CDR3 in amino acids: CASSQEEGAIGNEKLFF. The CDR3 region has the DNA TGCGCCAGCAGCCAAGAGGAGGGGGCCATCGGTAATGAAAAACTGTTTTTT.

A few counts support this clone. The chain recombines TRBV6-5 with TRBJ1-1; D is uncertain. The germline V and J ends were trimmed by 5 bases and 0 bases, with 10 bases remaining between them. CDR1 and CDR2 from the germline V gene are MNHEY and SVGAGI. The length of the CDR3 is 14 residues. In DNA form, the CDR3 reads TGTGCCAGCAGTAAAAACGGGATGAACACTGAAGCTTTCTTT. This encodes CASSKNGMNTEAFF.

The chain carries TRBV9 and TRBJ1-1; 9 nucleotides align to TRBD1. The germline V gene encodes CDR1 SGDLS and CDR2 YYNGEE. The CDR3 is 14 amino acids. Germline trimming cut 4 bases from V and 10 bases from J; bases unmatched to any gene: 11. The CDR3 DNA reads as TGTGCCAGCAGCCCAGCACAGGGGGCGCTGGGAGCTTTCTTT. Its translation is CASSPAQGALGAFF.

The chain has TRBV29-1 and TRBJ1-3; no clear D gene. Germline assignment: CDR1 SQVTM and CDR2 ANQGSEA. This CDR3 spans 12 amino acids. The V and J ends lost 4 bases and 4 bases respectively, with 8 bases between them. Written as DNA, the CDR3 is TGCAGCGTTGCCGAACAGGGAAACACCATATATTTT. It is translated as CSVAEQGNTIYF.

The rearrangement joins TRBV11-2 to TRBJ2-7, with 9 bases identical to TRBD1. The CDR3 consists of 16 residues. J was trimmed by 2 bases and V by 2 bases; bases with no gene match: 7. Germline loops: CDR1 SGHAT, CDR2 FQNNGV. The CDR3 nucleotides read TGTGCCAGCAGCTTAAATACCGGGACAGGGACCTACGAGCAGTACTTC. This encodes CASSLNTGTGTYEQYF.

In the case of this clone: An end of the junction differs from the germline gene, which may be a read error. V gene TRBV7-7 combines with J gene TRBJ2-5, with 8 bases fitting TRBD2. The germline gives CDR1 SSHAT, CDR2 FNYEAQ (reference sequence). CDR3 length: 14 residues. In nucleotides, the CDR3 is TGTGCTAGCAGCCCCCGGGAGGGCGCAGAGACCCAGTACTTC. Translated: CASSPREGAETQYF.

The rearrangement joins TRBV5-1 to TRBJ2-6, with 7 bases identical to TRBD1. The V segment lost 0 bases and the J segment 2 bases; nucleotides outside the gene matches: 5. CDR1 is SGHRS, CDR2 YFSETQ, per germline. This CDR3 contains 17 residues. Written as DNA, the CDR3 is TGCGCCAGCAGCTTGGAGGGGGCGGCCACTGGGGCCAACGTCCTGACTTTC. Its protein product is CASSLEGAATGANVLTF.

The J gene is TRBJ1-1, the V gene TRBV6-6; 9 nucleotides agree with TRBD1. Germline assignment: CDR1 MNHNY and CDR2 SVGAGI (reference sequence). With V trimmed by 5 bases and J by 1 base, 8 bases remained unmatched. CDR3 size: 16 residues. CDR3 region: CASSRPGTGTNTEAFF. CDR3 DNA: TGTGCCAGCAGTCGACCCGGGACAGGGACGAACACTGAAGCTTTCTTT.

This clone was detected a few times. The V and J genes are TRBV2 and TRBJ2-4, with 9 nucleotides matching TRBD2. Losses at the gene ends were 9 bases for V and 12 bases for J; bases not matched to a gene: 15. Germline CDR1 is SNHLY and CDR2 is FYNNEI. The CDR3 is made up of 14 amino acids. Here the CDR3 reads CASGGTSPGGHQYF. As DNA, the CDR3 is TGTGCCAGTGGGGGGACTAGCCCTGGGGGACATCAGTACTTC.

The chain combines TRBV6-5 with TRBJ2-5; 7 bases map to TRBD2. The germline gives CDR1 MNHEY, CDR2 SVGAGI. CDR3 length: 15 amino acids. V was pared by 8 bases and J by 5 bases, with 14 bases of the junction left unmatched. CDR3 in amino acids: CASQFKRGSGETQYF. The CDR3 DNA follows: TGTGCCAGCCAATTTAAGCGGGGATCGGGGGAGACCCAGTACTTC.